The entry that follows covers one TCR beta chain sequence. Its antigen is currently not known. Base qualities were left out, and no much larger clone turns up one base away. The germline V gene specifies WSHSY as CDR1 and SAAADI as CDR2. Compared with germline, V lacks 8 bases and J lacks 9 bases; bases without a gene match: 15. CDR3 length: 16 amino acids, cysteine to phenylalanine. The entry retains the CDR3 DNA only, 48 bases that are in frame from base 1. TCRbeta CDR3 regions were amplified from genomic DNA using the immunoSEQ Assay, a bias-controlled multiplex PCR. In the authors' own workflow: The number of nucleated cells in each sample was estimated by amplification of reference gene primers within the assay. To quantify the absolute abundance of each unique TCRbeta CDR3 rearrangement, sequence reads were collapsed and filtered. Productive Simpson clonality was computed per sample as the square root of Simpson's diversity index over productive rearrangements. This is the immuneACCESS table as TCRdb keeps it, with only in-frame sequences that have V and J called. A part of the clones is gone; compared with another copy, unresolved V genes explain less than half, and the rest is unexplained. V and J calls and clone size are given by that table; D and trimming were obtained from the DNA. Across this sample there are about 120,000 clones, with approximately 81% seen only once. Jointly, the top ten make up around 6% of the sample.

This specimen comes from a study of blood T cell repertoires in COVID-19 (dated by TCRdb to 2018 to 2021). Study-level background: The collaborator samples originated in the United States, Italy and Spain and spanned the acute and convalescent phases of COVID-19. The material from the prospective study consisted of cDNA or gDNA derived from T cells, B-cell-depleted T cells, or PBMCs. Subjects who had been exposed to COVID-19, were actively infected with it, or had recovered from it provided the deeply sampled blood TCRbeta repertoires that made up the dataset. The repertoires were released in a freely available public database intended as a resource for research on the immune response to SARS-CoV-2. Samples were obtained from the ongoing ImmuneRACE study (first 160 participants) and from some 1,300 subjects provided by 6 global collaborators. Nearly every sample came with metadata listing a de-identified subject ID, COVID-19 status, age in years and sex. Where HLA class I and class II types were available, the types were taken from metadata supplied by the sample provider, not from assay-based typing. Overall results and qualifications from the work: Clinical and demographic metadata were provided uncurated, with the amount varying by source and participant.

Whole blood was collected in K2EDTA tubes by collaborating institutions according to the institutions' own protocols. For TCRbeta analysis, collaborator samples were shipped as frozen whole blood, as isolated PBMCs, or as DNA extracted from either sample type. Material: peripheral blood. In this chain, TRBV10-2 is recombined with TRBJ2-1, with 11 middle bases fitting TRBD2. The clonotype originates from a man between 60 and 70 years old with acute or convalescent COVID-19. The DNA sequence is as follows: TGCGCCAGCTCCTGGGGGCTAGCGGGGGGCCTGGGTGAGCAGTTCTTC. It is translated as CASSWGLAGGLGEQFF.